The 19 T cell receptor beta chains in this list originate from one sample, sequenced in a study of blood T cell repertoires in COVID-19. Clones were read by immunoSEQ multiplex PCR, and TCRdb kept only the in-frame ones, dropping some. The repertoire has some 130,000 clones, 70% to 90% of them found once; the top ten carry roughly 18%. Input material: peripheral blood. These receptors originate from a woman in her fifties or sixties who had recovered from COVID-19.

This sequence joins TRBV9 and TRBJ2-3; D is undetermined. The CDR3 spans 13 residues. Germline loops: CDR1 SGDLS, CDR2 YYNGEE. Deletions cut 1 base from V and 6 bases from J, with 9 bases between. The CDR3 spells CASSVLGDDTQYF. The CDR3 DNA reads TGTGCCAGCAGCGTATTAGGAGATGATACGCAGTATTTT.

The CDR3 region has the DNA TGTGCCAGCAGCTTAGGGTTAAGTTGGGGGGAAGTGTACGAGCAGTACTTC. Translation gives CASSLGLSWGEVYEQYF. The V and J genes are TRBV11-2 and TRBJ2-7, with a weak D call TRBD2 (6 bases). Trimming stripped 1 base from V and 4 bases from J, with 20 bases between. Germline V lookup: CDR1 SGHAT, CDR2 FQNNGV. CDR3 length equals 17 residues.

The V gene is TRBV12-3 or TRBV12-4, the J gene TRBJ1-1, with D possibly being TRBD1 (5 bases). Trimming took 5 bases from V and 5 from J, leaving 12 bases between them. The CDR3 runs 13 residues. The CDR3 DNA follows: TGTGCCAGCAGTCAATCACAGGCTACTGAAGCTTTCTTT. It translates to CASSQSQATEAFF.

Details on this clone: Compared with germline, one end of the junction differs, possibly owing to a read error. The J gene is TRBJ2-6, the V gene TRBV27; a weak D match, TRBD1 (7 bases). The CDR3 loop spans 16 amino acids. Germline V gene data show CDR1 as MNHEY and CDR2 as SMNVEV (reference sequence). This chain's CDR3 is CASSWRDRSTFNALTF. CDR3 DNA: TGTGCCAGCAGTTGGAGGGACAGATCAACGTTCAACGCCCTGACTTTC.

The V call is TRBV15, the J call TRBJ2-7; no definite D call. Germline CDR1 LNHNV, CDR2 YYDKDF (reference sequence). V lost 0 bases and J 4 bases, leaving 7 bases between the germline ends. The CDR3 has 13 amino acids. In DNA form, the CDR3 reads TGTGCCACCAGCAGAGATAGTATGTACGAGCAGTACTTC. Translation gives CATSRDSMYEQYF.

CDR3 sequence: CASSPGGSESSPLHF. The CDR3 bases are TGCGCCAGCAGCCCGGGAGGGTCAGAAAGTTCACCCCTCCACTTT. The chain carries TRBV5-1 and TRBJ1-6; D unclear. V gave up 4 bases and J gave up 9 bases, with 17 bases separating them. From germline, CDR1 is SGHRS and CDR2 YFSETQ. The CDR3 runs 15 residues.

This chain connects TRBV3-1 (or the pseudogene TRBV3-2) to TRBJ1-2, with D tentatively TRBD1 (5 bases). This CDR3 is 15 amino acids long. Germline V gene lookup returns CDR1 LGHDT and CDR2 YNNKEL (reference sequence). V was clipped by 0 bases and J by 5 bases, with 13 bases between them. CDR3 sequence: CASSQDGSKGYGYTF. The CDR3, as DNA: TGTGCCAGCAGCCAAGATGGTTCAAAGGGGTATGGCTACACCTTC.

The V and J genes are TRBV7-6 and TRBJ1-2, with D tentatively TRBD1 (6 bases). The CDR3 is made up of 15 amino acids. From germline, CDR1 is SGHVS and CDR2 FNYEAQ. The V gene lost 5 bases and the J gene lost 6 bases, with 19 bases spanning the gap. The CDR3 here is CASSPSPLRGDGYTF. The CDR3 DNA reads as TGTGCCAGCAGCCCCAGTCCCCTCAGGGGCGATGGCTACACCTTC.

This sequence joins TRBV11-3 and TRBJ2-1; D not resolved. Trimming stripped 1 base from V and 12 bases from J, with 7 bases between. The length of the CDR3 is 11 residues. Germline V gene lookup returns CDR1 SGHNT and CDR2 YENEEA. CDR3 in DNA: TGTGCCAGCAGCTTAGGCGCTGGGCAGTTCTTC. Its translation is CASSLGAGQFF. The variable domain in full, with the rest retrieved from reference TRBV11-3 and TRBJ2-1, is EAGVVQSPRYKIIEKKQPVAFWCNPISGHNTLYWYLQNLGQGPELLIRYENEEAVDDSQLPKDRFSAERLKGVDSTLKIQPAELGDSAVYLCASSLGAGQFFGPGTRLTVL.

The chain joins TRBV5-1 to TRBJ2-1, with a tentative D call TRBD2 (5 bases). The CDR3 covers 15 residues. Trimming shortened V by 7 bases and J by 9 bases, and 23 bases separated the two germline ends. The V gene's germline CDR1 is SGHRS and CDR2 YFSETQ. This chain's CDR3 is CASYTGSGLGGEQFF. CDR3 DNA: TGCGCCAGCTATACCGGCAGCGGCCTCGGTGGTGAGCAGTTCTTC.

This sequence joins TRBV3-1 (or the pseudogene TRBV3-2) and TRBJ2-5; TRBD1 matches at 8 bases. Germline assignment: CDR1 LGHDT and CDR2 YNNKEL (reference sequence). V lost 1 base and J lost 5; bases outside the gene matches: 9. This CDR3 is built from 16 residues. The CDR3 loop reads CASSQGSPGGDETQYF. The CDR3 bases are TGTGCCAGCAGCCAAGGCAGCCCAGGGGGCGATGAGACCCAGTACTTC.

The chain combines TRBV3-1 (or the pseudogene TRBV3-2) with TRBJ2-7; perhaps TRBD1 as D (6 bases). The germline CDR1 and CDR2 sequences are LGHDT and YNNKEL (reference sequence). V shed 4 bases and J shed 5 bases, with 9 bases lying between them. The CDR3 has 12 amino acids. CDR3 loop: CASSRTGNEQYF. CDR3 nucleotides: TGTGCCAGCAGCCGAACAGGGAACGAGCAGTACTTC.

V is TRBV3-1 (or the pseudogene TRBV3-2) and J is TRBJ1-2; D is unclear. V dropped 3 bases and J dropped 6 bases, with 8 bases sitting between them. Germline CDR1 LGHDT, CDR2 YNNKEL (reference sequence). The length of the CDR3 is 12 residues. The CDR3 here is CASSQTRNGYTF. The CDR3 region has the DNA TGTGCCAGCAGCCAGACAAGAAATGGCTACACCTTC.

This clone was observed once. The chain links TRBV7-2 to TRBJ2-7, with D perhaps TRBD1 (5 bases). Between the trimmed V and J ends, which lost 1 base and 7 bases, there was a span of 11 bases. The germline V gene encodes CDR1 SGHTA and CDR2 FQGNSA. The CDR3 is made up of 13 amino acids. DNA of the CDR3: TGTGCCAGCAGCTTAGGACCACAGGATGAGCAGTACTTC. Amino acid sequence: CASSLGPQDEQYF. The variable domain in full, completed from reference TRBV7-2 and TRBJ2-7, reads GAGVSQSPSNKVTEKGKDVELRCDPISGHTALYWYRQSLGQGLEFLIYFQGNSAPDKSGLPSDRFSAERTGGSVSTLTIQRTQQEDSAVYLCASSLGPQDEQYFGPGTRLTVT.

The V gene is TRBV6-5, the J gene TRBJ2-5; TRBD1 aligns across 9 bases. V lost 6 bases, J lost 5 bases, and 10 bases stayed unmatched. Looked up from germline, CDR1 is MNHEY and CDR2 is SVGAGI. The CDR3 is 15 amino acids. CDR3 nucleotides: TGTGCCAGCAGCCGGGACAGGGATTTTAGGGAGACCCAGTACTTC. It translates to CASSRDRDFRETQYF.

This chain links TRBV7-9 with TRBJ1-1; D is perhaps TRBD1 (5 bases). The CDR3 extends over 13 amino acids. Germline CDR1 and CDR2: SEHNR and FQNEAQ (reference sequence). V was clipped by 6 bases and J by 7 bases, with 15 bases between them. For the CDR3, the DNA is TGTGCCAGCAGGTCGCGGGGGTATAGTGAAGCTTTCTTT. Encoded protein: CASRSRGYSEAFF.

This sequence joins TRBV2 and TRBJ1-2; no clear D gene. The V gene lost 0 bases and the J gene lost 8 bases, with 13 bases spanning the gap. Germline lookup yields CDR1 SNHLY and CDR2 FYNNEI. This CDR3 comprises 14 residues. In DNA form, the CDR3 reads TGTGCCAGCAGTGAAGCGATGAGGGTTTACGGCTACACCTTC. As protein: CASSEAMRVYGYTF.

This CDR3 is CASSLGGVSIEQYF. The CDR3 bases are TGTGCCAGCAGCTTAGGGGGGGTTAGTATCGAGCAGTACTTC. The rearrangement joins TRBV11-2 to TRBJ2-7, with D tentatively TRBD2 (6 bases). CDR1 is SGHAT and CDR2 is FQNNGV in the germline V gene. V dropped 1 base and J dropped 6 bases, with 13 bases sitting between them. CDR3 length equals 14 residues. The full variable domain, completed using reference TRBV11-2 and TRBJ2-7, is EAGVAQSPRYKIIEKRQSVAFWCNPISGHATLYWYQQILGQGPKLLIQFQNNGVVDDSQLPKDRFSAERLKGVDSTLKIQPAKLEDSAVYLCASSLGGVSIEQYFGPGTRLTVT.

The rearrangement joins TRBV28 to TRBJ1-6; 11 bases match TRBD1. The CDR3 is made up of 15 amino acids. Germline V gives CDR1 MDHEN, CDR2 SYDVKM. The junction had 8 bases not matched to a gene; V was cut back by 2 bases and J by 14 bases. CDR3 nucleotide sequence: TGTGCCAGCAGTTTACCGGGGACAGGGGGGATCACCCTCCACTTT. Protein product: CASSLPGTGGITLHF.